The 10 T cell receptor beta chains below were found in one sample sequenced in a study of tumor-infiltrating lymphocytes in glioblastoma multiforme. TCRB libraries came from RNA via three nested multiplex PCR rounds. Via MiXCR, TCRdb re-called the multiplex PCR reads, giving one row per CDR3 protein. This sample has more than 13,000 distinct CDR3 sequences, with approximately 71% found just once. Sequenced: brain tumor tissue. The receptors originated from a male donor with glioblastoma.

V usage is TRBV11-3 and J usage is TRBJ1-1; D not certain. The CDR3 consists of 14 residues. Germline-derived CDR1 and CDR2 are SGHNT and YENEEA. V was trimmed by 5 bases and J by 1 base, leaving 11 bases between them. CDR3 nucleotide sequence: TGTGCCAGCAGCCAGGACGGAAAGAACACTGAAGCTTTCTTT. Translated, it gives CASSQDGKNTEAFF.

A note on this clonotype: As the CDR3 is not closed by the conserved phenylalanine or tryptophan, this likely results from a read error. The chain links TRBV6-1 to TRBJ2-7, with D perhaps TRBD1 (6 bases). Germline V gene lookup returns CDR1 MNHNS and CDR2 SASEGT. The CDR3 is 14 amino acids. Trimming cost V 6 bases and J 0 bases, with 12 bases left between them. CDR3 nucleotides: TGTGCCAGCAGACAGGGCTTAGCCTCCTACGAGCAGTACTCC. Translating it yields CASRQGLASYEQYS.

This clonotype was observed a handful of times. This chain uses TRBV11-3 with TRBJ2-1; D call uncertain. The ends were cut back, 3 bases at V and 2 bases at J, with 14 bases in the middle. CDR1 SGHNT and CDR2 YENEEA come from the germline V gene. This CDR3 region has 16 residues. CDR3 sequence (DNA): TGTGCCAGCAGCTTTAAGGCAATCCAGCCCTACAATGAGCAGTTCTTC. As protein: CASSFKAIQPYNEQFF.

Turning to this clonotype: At one boundary the junction diverges from the germline segment, which might be a read error. The CDR3 is CASSSGTINNEQFF. For the CDR3, the DNA is TGTGCCAGTAGTTCCGGGACAATCAACAATGAACAGTTCTTC. This chain uses TRBV28 with TRBJ2-1; tentative D call: TRBD1 (6 bases). The germline CDR1 and CDR2 sequences are MDHEN and SYDVKM. This CDR3 contains 14 residues.

With respect to this clonotype: Given the absence of the conserved phenylalanine or tryptophan at the CDR3 end, a read error is likely. The V call is TRBV20-1, the J call TRBJ2-7, with D possibly matching TRBD1 (6 bases). Looked up from germline, CDR1 is DFQATT and CDR2 is SNEGSKA (reference sequence). Trimming stripped 3 bases from V and 6 bases from J, with 15 bases between. The CDR3 has 13 amino acids. CDR3 nucleotides: TGCAGTGCTAGTCTGGCAGGGGTATGCGAGCAGTACCTC. Protein sequence: CSASLAGVCEQYL.

With respect to this clonotype: This clone may be a read error of a much larger clone one base away. The CDR3 nucleotides read TGTGCCAGCAGTAGACAGGGGATGGACATTCAGTACTTC. It is translated as CASSRQGMDIQYF. The V call is TRBV2, the J call TRBJ2-4; 8 bases are a match to TRBD1. This CDR3 comprises 13 residues. The trim removed 5 bases at V and 8 bases at J, leaving 5 bases unmatched. Germline V gene data show CDR1 as SNHLY and CDR2 as FYNNEI.

To note about this clonotype: One end of the junction varies from germline; a read error may be responsible. The chain uses TRBV11-2 and TRBJ2-5, with unresolved D. The germline CDR1 and CDR2 sequences are SGHAT and FQNNGV. CDR3 length: 15 amino acids. CDR3 in DNA: TGTACCAGCAGCTTAGATAGTAGAGGTGGGGAGACCCAGTACTTC. Translating it yields CTSSLDSRGGETQYF.

This sequence joins TRBV11-2 and TRBJ1-2; D unclear. Per germline, CDR1 SGHAT and CDR2 FQNNGV. The V end lost 5 bases, the J end lost 10 bases, and 17 bases lay between the germline ends. This CDR3 has 13 amino acids. CDR3 coding DNA: TGTGCCAGCAGCCCCTCCCTGGGTGAAAACTACACCTTC. This codes for CASSPSLGENYTF.

Regarding this clonotype: A read error may account for a junction end that differs from germline. The gene calls are TRBV6-5 and TRBJ2-5; maybe TRBD2 (6 bases). Germline V gene lookup returns CDR1 MNHEY and CDR2 SVGAGI. The length of the CDR3 is 18 residues. CDR3 protein: CASKRGGASSGRQETPYF. CDR3 DNA: TGTGCCAGCAAGAGAGGTGGTGCGAGTAGCGGAAGACAAGAGACCCCGTACTTC.

The V and J genes are TRBV10-3 and TRBJ1-1; tentative D call: TRBD1 (5 bases). Looked up from germline, CDR1 is ENHRY and CDR2 is SYGVKD. The CDR3 contains 13 residues. Trimming left V 3 bases short and J 5 bases short, with 10 bases between. CDR3 sequence reads: CAISDSGKTEAFF. In DNA, the CDR3 is TGTGCCATCAGTGATTCAGGGAAGACTGAAGCTTTCTTT.